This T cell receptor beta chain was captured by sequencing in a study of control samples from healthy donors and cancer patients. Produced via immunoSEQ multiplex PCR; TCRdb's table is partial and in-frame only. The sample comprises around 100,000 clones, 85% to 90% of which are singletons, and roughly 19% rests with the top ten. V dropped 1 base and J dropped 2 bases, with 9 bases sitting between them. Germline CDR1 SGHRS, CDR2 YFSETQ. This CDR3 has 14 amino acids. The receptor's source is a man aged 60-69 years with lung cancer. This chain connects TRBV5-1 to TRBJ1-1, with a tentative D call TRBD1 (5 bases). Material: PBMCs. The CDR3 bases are TGCGCCAGCAGCTTGAGGCAGGGCAACACTGAAGCTTTCTTT. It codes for CASSLRQGNTEAFF.